Presented here are 17 T cell receptor beta chains from one specimen sequenced in a study of blood T cells in healthy people across ages. A second PCR of 7 to 11 cycles used a sample-barcoded 5' primer and a J-beta primer mix. One entry per CDR3 protein, called by TCRdb with MiXCR from the 5' RACE reads. This sample has approximately 760,000 distinct CDR3 sequences, with 20% to 25% found just once. This sample also belongs to another study, concerning T cells of mothers and their children.

The sample taken for sequencing was blood. The receptors derive from a boy younger than 18 in good health.

J is TRBJ2-1 and V is TRBV27; D is uncertain. Germline values: CDR1 MNHEY, CDR2 SMNVEV (reference sequence). This CDR3 spans 15 amino acids. V was cut by 3 bases and J by 7 bases, with 16 bases left in between. The CDR3 reads CASSFLAAVGNEQFF. The CDR3 bases are TGTGCCAGCAGTTTCTTGGCGGCTGTTGGTAATGAGCAGTTCTTC.

This chain joins TRBV18 and TRBJ2-3; TRBD2 is a possible D gene (6 bases). Germline V gene sequence: CDR1 KGHSH, CDR2 LQKENI. With 3 bases removed from V and 1 base from J, the gap between germline ends came to 14 bases. The CDR3 has 16 amino acids. Written as DNA, the CDR3 is TGTGCCAGCTCACCTCTAGCGAAAACTGGCACAGATACGCAGTATTTT. This codes for CASSPLAKTGTDTQYF.

This clonotype was observed a few times. The chain combines TRBV6-2 or TRBV6-3 with TRBJ2-1; 7 bases agree with TRBD2. Per germline, CDR1 MNHEY and CDR2 SVGEGT. The CDR3 has 16 residues. Trimming removed 6 bases from V and 4 bases from J; junction bases left unmatched: 12. In DNA, the CDR3 is TGTGCCAGCAGCCAAAATTCGGGGGGAAAATACAATGAGCAGTTCTTC. The encoded protein is CASSQNSGGKYNEQFF.

The chain has TRBV5-1 and TRBJ1-1; D gene uncertain. V lost 2 bases, J lost 1 base, and 6 bases lay in between. This CDR3 contains 13 residues. Per the germline V gene, CDR1 is SGHRS and CDR2 is YFSETQ. The CDR3 here is CASSFSENTEAFF. The CDR3 DNA reads TGCGCCAGCAGCTTCTCAGAGAACACTGAAGCTTTCTTT. The variable domain in full, completed from reference TRBV5-1 and TRBJ1-1, reads KAGVTQTPRYLIKTRGQQVTLSCSPISGHRSVSWYQQTPGQGLQFLFEYFSETQRNKGNFPGRFSGRQFSNSRSEMNVSTLELGDSALYLCASSFSENTEAFFGQGTRLTVV.

This chain links TRBV12-3 or TRBV12-4 with TRBJ2-5; 7 bases are shared with TRBD1. The CDR3 length is 13 residues. V was pared by 8 bases and J by 5 bases, with 8 bases of the junction left unmatched. CDR3 amino acids: CASLTGAGETQYF. CDR3 DNA: TGTGCCAGCCTTACAGGGGCAGGGGAGACCCAGTACTTC.

The V gene is TRBV13, the J gene TRBJ1-5; 11 nucleotides agree with TRBD1. CDR1 PRHDT and CDR2 FYEKMQ come from the germline V gene (reference sequence). The CDR3 covers 14 residues. The J segment lost 6 bases and the V segment lost 5 bases, leaving 3 bases of the junction unmatched. The DNA for the CDR3 is TGTGCCAGCAGCCTTGGACAGGGGGCTCAGCCCCAGCATTTT. It specifies CASSLGQGAQPQHF.

This clonotype was counted only a few times. The chain joins TRBV6-2 or TRBV6-3 to TRBJ2-1; 11 nucleotides line up with TRBD2. Germline lookup yields CDR1 MNHEY and CDR2 SVGEGT. V dropped 5 bases and J dropped 0; count of bases not matched to a gene: 9. The CDR3 is 18 amino acids. The CDR3 nucleotides are TGTGCCAGCAGTACCGTGCTAGCGGGGGGACTCTCCTACAATGAGCAGTTCTTC. It yields the protein CASSTVLAGGLSYNEQFF.

CDR3 nucleotide sequence: TGTGCCAGCAGCACCTTGGGGCCTGGGACCGGGGAGCTGTTTTTT. This sequence encodes CASSTLGPGTGELFF. The genes are TRBV27 and TRBJ2-2; TRBD1 is a possible D gene (5 bases). CDR1 is MNHEY and CDR2 is SMNVEV in the germline V gene (reference sequence). The length of the CDR3 is 15 residues. The V gene lost 6 bases and the J gene lost 5 bases, with 16 bases spanning the gap.

This clonotype was seen a handful of times. The V call is TRBV20-1, the J call TRBJ2-5, with 8 bases aligning to TRBD2. Germline loops: CDR1 DFQATT, CDR2 SNEGSKA (reference sequence). The CDR3 length is 18 residues. With 0 bases clipped from V and 2 bases from J, the junction kept 14 bases outside the gene matches. CDR3 loop: CSARDLSWAREVQETQYF. As DNA, the CDR3 is TGCAGTGCTAGAGATTTATCTTGGGCGCGGGAGGTACAAGAGACCCAGTACTTC.

This chain connects TRBV10-3 to TRBJ2-2; TRBD2 aligns across 9 bases. The V segment lost 8 bases and the J segment 4 bases; nucleotides outside the gene matches: 2. The CDR3 totals 13 residues. Germline CDR1 ENHRY, CDR2 SYGVKD. CDR3 protein: CAILLAGTGELFF. The DNA for the CDR3 is TGTGCCATCTTACTAGCGGGCACCGGGGAGCTGTTTTTT.

The genes are TRBV29-1 and TRBJ2-7; TRBD1 matches 11 bases. V dropped 3 bases and J dropped 4; count of bases not matched to a gene: 5. This CDR3 comprises 14 residues. Germline loops: CDR1 SQVTM, CDR2 ANQGSEA. The CDR3 nucleotides read TGCAGCGTTGATGGAGGGACAGGGGGTTACGAGCAGTACTTC. It encodes CSVDGGTGGYEQYF.

This chain uses TRBV11-2 with TRBJ2-5; D assignment may be TRBD1 or TRBD2 (5 bases each). The V end lost 5 bases, the J end lost 8 bases, and 18 bases lay between the germline ends. The CDR3 spans 14 residues. Germline CDR1 reads SGHAT; CDR2 reads FQNNGV. CDR3 DNA sequence: TGTGCCAGCAGCCCGAGCCCCGGGGCAGGAACCCAGTACTTC. Its protein product is CASSPSPGAGTQYF.

The V gene is TRBV6-2 or TRBV6-3, the J gene TRBJ2-2, with 11 positions matching TRBD2. The CDR3 length is 17 residues. Germline CDR1 and CDR2: MNHEY and SVGEGT. The V gene end was trimmed by 5 bases and the J gene end by 0 bases; junction bases not matched to a gene: 5. This chain's CDR3 is CASSILAGGSNTGELFF. DNA for the CDR3: TGTGCCAGCAGTATCCTAGCGGGGGGATCGAACACCGGGGAGCTGTTTTTT.

The chain recombines TRBV12-5 with TRBJ2-5, with D perhaps given as TRBD1 or TRBD2 (5 bases each). The CDR3 covers 14 residues. With 4 bases removed from V and 4 bases from J, the gap between germline ends came to 13 bases. CDR1 LGHNT and CDR2 FRNRAP come from the germline V gene. CDR3 sequence reads: CASGSGTQTETQYF. CDR3 nucleotides: TGTGCTAGTGGTTCGGGGACCCAAACAGAGACCCAGTACTTC.

The V and J genes are TRBV5-6 and TRBJ1-5, with no clear D. Trimming cost V 4 bases and J 7 bases, with 9 bases left between them. CDR3 length: 12 amino acids. Germline CDR1 is SGHDT and CDR2 is YYEEEE. CDR3 sequence: CASSVNYQPQHF. DNA of the CDR3: TGTGCCAGCAGCGTCAATTACCAGCCCCAGCATTTT.

There are a few counts of this clonotype. V and J are TRBV12-3 or TRBV12-4 and TRBJ2-5; D not certain. The CDR3 has 15 amino acids. V was trimmed by 7 bases and J by 0 bases, leaving 15 bases between them. The CDR3 loop is CASTQGPENQETQYF. In nucleotides, the CDR3 is TGTGCCAGCACTCAAGGGCCAGAAAACCAAGAGACCCAGTACTTC.

The gene calls are TRBV9 and TRBJ2-1; D not resolved. The J call may not be correct, given that the DNA end is closer to TRBJ2-5. The CDR3 sequence is 15 residues long. Germline CDR1 is SGDLS and CDR2 is YYNGEE. The CDR3 region has the DNA TGTGCCAGCAGCTTGCGACCGGAATTCCAAGAGACCCAGTACTTC. This codes for CASSLRPEFQETQYF.